This T cell receptor (beta chain) was recovered during a study of cytomegalovirus exposure and HLA in healthy donors. Study-level points and caveats: Roughly even sequencing depth across donors was the assumption behind the presence/absence analyses. Productive rates of about 90% or about 30% were seen for most TCR beta V segments in an earlier analysis. Many donors shared some public TCRs, even though most TCR sequences were rare.

There are 12 residues in the CDR3. Germline CDR1 MNHEY, CDR2 SMNVEV (reference sequence). V was cut by 4 bases and J by 6 bases, with 10 bases left in between. As concerns this clone: Its antigen is unidentified.

Vbeta (60) and Jbeta (13) primers were used in the PCR. The table came from immunoSEQ multiplex PCR; TCRdb's copy has only in-frame clones and leaves some out. The table records 150,000 to 200,000 clones, 79% of them present only once. Nominally healthy donors were sampled, though unrecorded immune exposures were likely. The chain joins TRBV27 to TRBJ2-7, with D possibly matching TRBD1 (5 bases). The origin of this receptor is a woman aged 25 to 45 in good health and CMV-seropositive. The sequencing input was PBMCs. The DNA for the CDR3 is TGTGCCAGCAGTTCCCATAGGGGCGAGCAGTACTTC. Translation: CASSSHRGEQYF.